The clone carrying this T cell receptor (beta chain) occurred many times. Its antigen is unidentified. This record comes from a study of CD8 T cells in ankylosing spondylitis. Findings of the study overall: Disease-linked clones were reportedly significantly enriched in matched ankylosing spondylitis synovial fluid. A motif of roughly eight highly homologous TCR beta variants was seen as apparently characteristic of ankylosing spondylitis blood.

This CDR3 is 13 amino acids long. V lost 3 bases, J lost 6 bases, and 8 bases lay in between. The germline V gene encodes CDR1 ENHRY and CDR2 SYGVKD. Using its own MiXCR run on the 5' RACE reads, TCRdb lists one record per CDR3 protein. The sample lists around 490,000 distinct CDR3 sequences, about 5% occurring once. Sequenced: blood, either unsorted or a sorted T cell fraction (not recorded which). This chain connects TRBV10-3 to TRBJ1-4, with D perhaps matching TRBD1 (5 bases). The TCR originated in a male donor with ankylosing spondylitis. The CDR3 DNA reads TGTGCCATCAGTGAAGGGGTGGATGAAAAACTGTTTTTT. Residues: CAISEGVDEKLFF.